A single sample is the source of the 15 T cell receptor beta chains below, sequenced in a study of shared clonotypes between healthy human individuals. CD45RO-negative cells were positively selected for CCR7, leaving out terminally differentiated effector memory CD45RA+ cells. The assay was immunoSEQ multiplex PCR, and TCRdb's table has in-frame clones only and misses some. The sample lists hundreds of thousands of clones; 95% to 96% were seen once. Sample: naive CD8+ T cells sorted from blood. Receptors originate from a woman aged 25 to 39 in good health.

The chain recombines TRBV6-5 with TRBJ2-1; 8 bases are shared with TRBD2. In germline, CDR1 is MNHEY, CDR2 SVGAGI. This CDR3 is 16 amino acids long. V shed 0 bases, J shed 0 bases, and the junction held 1 base outside the gene matches. CDR3 DNA: TGTGCCAGCAGTTACTCGCTAGCGGGCTCCTACAATGAGCAGTTCTTC. Its protein product is CASSYSLAGSYNEQFF.

This chain joins TRBV29-1 and TRBJ2-3; maybe TRBD1 (5 bases). The germline CDR1 and CDR2 sequences are SQVTM and ANQGSEA. Trimming left V 4 bases short and J 1 base short, with 9 bases between. The CDR3 has 13 amino acids. The CDR3 is CSVVQVRTDTQYF. The CDR3, as DNA: TGCAGCGTTGTACAGGTCCGCACAGATACGCAGTATTTT.

The chain recombines TRBV11-2 with TRBJ2-2; no clear D gene. With 2 bases removed from V and 1 base from J, the gap between germline ends came to 8 bases. Germline CDR1 and CDR2: SGHAT and FQNNGV. The CDR3 is 15 residues long. CDR3 bases: TGTGCCAGCAGCTTAACCGGCCGGAACACCGGGGAGCTGTTTTTT. The encoded protein is CASSLTGRNTGELFF.

In regard to this clone: Distinct nucleotide sequences in the sample also encode this CDR3. CDR3 DNA: TGTGCCAGCAGTTTTACGGGAGCGGCAGATACGCAGTATTTT. This codes for CASSFTGAADTQYF. This chain connects TRBV27 to TRBJ2-3; D is perhaps TRBD2 (6 bases). The CDR3 consists of 14 residues. Germline loops: CDR1 MNHEY, CDR2 SMNVEV (reference sequence). The ends were cut back, 3 bases at V and 4 bases at J, with 11 bases in the middle.

CDR3 nucleotides: TGTGCCAGCAGTGAAGCCCTAATGGCGGTCTTCTACGAGCAGTACTTC. It codes for CASSEALMAVFYEQYF. The rearrangement links TRBV6-1 to TRBJ2-7, with no clear D. V shed 0 bases and J shed 3 bases, with 15 bases lying between them. The germline V gene has CDR1 MNHNS and CDR2 SASEGT. This CDR3 is 16 amino acids long.

This chain joins TRBV5-1 and TRBJ1-1, with a tentative D call TRBD1 (6 bases). Trimming left V 4 bases short and J 1 base short, with 14 bases between. CDR1 and CDR2 (germline): SGHRS, YFSETQ. This CDR3 is built from 15 residues. The chain's CDR3 is CASSLPEQGNTEAFF. DNA for the CDR3: TGCGCCAGCAGCCTCCCGGAACAGGGGAACACTGAAGCTTTCTTT.

V usage is TRBV5-4 and J usage is TRBJ2-7; D is tentatively TRBD1 or TRBD2 (5 bases each). CDR3 size: 14 residues. Per the germline V gene, CDR1 is SGHNT and CDR2 is YYREEE (reference sequence). The V and J ends lost 4 bases and 2 bases respectively, with 13 bases between them. In DNA, the CDR3 is TGTGCCAGCAGCGACACCGGGACGCCCTACGAGCAGTACTTC. It yields the protein CASSDTGTPYEQYF.

The chain carries TRBV5-5 and TRBJ2-7, with 14 positions matching TRBD2. The germline V gene has CDR1 SGHKS and CDR2 YYEKEE (reference sequence). The CDR3 is 16 residues long. The J segment lost 6 bases and the V segment lost 1 base, leaving 6 bases of the junction unmatched. The CDR3 coding sequence is TGTGCCAGCAGCTTGAGACTAGCGGGAGGGATTGGCGAGCAGTACTTC. Amino acid sequence: CASSLRLAGGIGEQYF.

The chain joins TRBV14 to TRBJ2-2; perhaps TRBD2 as D (5 bases). Germline CDR1 SGHDN, CDR2 FVKESK. V lost 0 bases and J 3 bases, leaving 11 bases between the germline ends. This CDR3 is built from 16 residues. The CDR3 DNA is TGTGCCAGCAGCCAAGATTCGGGGAGTTACACCGGGGAGCTGTTTTTT. Amino acid sequence: CASSQDSGSYTGELFF.

The gene calls are TRBV19 and TRBJ1-1, with TRBD1 identical over 11 bases. V was clipped by 6 bases and J by 5 bases; unmatched bases: 14. The CDR3 runs to 17 residues. CDR1 and CDR2 from the germline V gene are LNHDA and SQIVND (reference sequence). CDR3 region: CASRLRDRGFSGTEAFF. CDR3 in DNA: TGTGCCAGTAGACTCCGGGACAGGGGGTTCTCGGGGACTGAAGCTTTCTTT.

The chain is built from TRBV2 and TRBJ2-5; 7 nucleotides align to TRBD1. After removal of 1 base from V and 5 bases from J, the junction contained 4 bases not matched to a gene. The CDR3 extends over 14 amino acids. Per germline, CDR1 SNHLY and CDR2 FYNNEI. CDR3 protein: CASSEERGLETQYF. CDR3 DNA: TGTGCCAGCAGTGAAGAAAGGGGGCTGGAGACCCAGTACTTC.

This clone was detected only a few times. The rearrangement joins TRBV7-9 to TRBJ1-2, with TRBD1 matching over 7 bases. The CDR3 sequence is 15 residues long. J lost 8 bases, V lost 5 bases, and 14 bases had no gene match. CDR1 is SEHNR, CDR2 FQNEAQ, per germline (reference sequence). The CDR3 coding sequence is TGTGCCAGCAGCCTCCCGGGACAGACGATGGGGGGCTACACCTTC. This gives the protein CASSLPGQTMGGYTF.

This chain joins TRBV5-6 and TRBJ2-1; D is possibly TRBD2 (5 bases). The CDR3 loop spans 18 amino acids. Trimming cost V 0 bases and J 8 bases, with 24 bases left between them. Germline lookup yields CDR1 SGHDT and CDR2 YYEEEE. The DNA for the CDR3 is TGTGCCAGCAGCTTGGCCCTTGGGCGGGCCGTCGGACGCGATGAGCAGTTCTTC. Translation gives CASSLALGRAVGRDEQFF.

This rearrangement joins TRBV2 to TRBJ1-1, with TRBD1 as a possible D gene (6 bases). Germline V gene sequence: CDR1 SNHLY, CDR2 FYNNEI. V was cut by 1 base and J by 11 bases, with 14 bases left in between. The CDR3 loop spans 13 amino acids. The DNA for the CDR3 is TGTGCCAGCAGTGAAGGGACAGATTGGGGGGCTTTCTTT. Its protein product is CASSEGTDWGAFF.

The chain combines TRBV19 with TRBJ2-7, with 7 bases that match TRBD1. Losses at the gene ends were 6 bases for V and 0 bases for J; bases not matched to a gene: 8. Germline values: CDR1 LNHDA, CDR2 SQIVND (reference sequence). This CDR3 contains 15 residues. The chain's CDR3 is CASSPIQGSSYEQYF. The DNA of the CDR3 is TGTGCCAGTAGCCCAATACAGGGGAGCTCCTACGAGCAGTACTTC.